This T cell receptor beta chain was sequenced in a study of regulatory T cells in long-lasting Graves disease. General study results and limits: The study examined only peripheral blood, not thyroid tissue.

Time point denoted: persistent/refractory GD, antithyroid drugs over 5 years with positive TRAb. Scientists built the TCR library using RNA that was extracted from PBMCs. Graves' disease diagnosis followed American Thyroid Association guidelines. HTBI primers from iRepertoire and Arm-PCR of CDR3 regions yielded the TCR beta libraries. Via MiXCR, TCRdb re-called the multiplex PCR reads, giving one row per CDR3 protein. The sample contains approximately 690,000 distinct CDR3 sequences, approximately 31% of which appear only once. Of note for this clonotype: Its antigen is unknown.

This sequence originates from a female donor with Graves disease. The starting material was peripheral blood mononuclear cells (PBMCs), obtained when the disease was refractory, from a patient treated with antithyroid drugs.

CDR3 loop: CSVEDLGGANYGYTF. The DNA of the CDR3 is TGCAGCGTTGAAGATCTTGGGGGGGCTAACTATGGCTACACCTTC. The V call is TRBV29-1, the J call TRBJ1-2; TRBD1 is a possible D gene (5 bases). Per the germline V gene, CDR1 is SQVTM and CDR2 is ANQGSEA. The V end lost 0 bases, the J end lost 0 bases, and 11 bases lay between the germline ends. The CDR3 spans 15 residues.